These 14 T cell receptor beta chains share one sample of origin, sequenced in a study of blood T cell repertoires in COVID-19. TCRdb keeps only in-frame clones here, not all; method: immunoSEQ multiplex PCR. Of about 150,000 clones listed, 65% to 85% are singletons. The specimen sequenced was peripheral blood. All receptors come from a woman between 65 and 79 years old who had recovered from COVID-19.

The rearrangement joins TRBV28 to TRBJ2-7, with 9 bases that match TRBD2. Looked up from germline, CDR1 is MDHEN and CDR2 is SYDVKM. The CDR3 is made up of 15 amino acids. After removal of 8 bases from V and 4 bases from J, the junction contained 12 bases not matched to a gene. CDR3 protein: CASGSPSSGAYEQYF. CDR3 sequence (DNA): TGTGCCAGCGGCTCCCCCTCTAGCGGGGCGTACGAGCAGTACTTC.

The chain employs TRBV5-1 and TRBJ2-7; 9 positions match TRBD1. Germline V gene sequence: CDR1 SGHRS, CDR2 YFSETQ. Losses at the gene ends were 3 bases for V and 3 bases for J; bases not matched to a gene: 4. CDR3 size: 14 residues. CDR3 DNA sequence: TGCGCCAGCAGCTCGGGGACAGGGCACTACGAGCAGTACTTC. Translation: CASSSGTGHYEQYF. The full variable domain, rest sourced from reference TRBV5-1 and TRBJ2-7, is KAGVTQTPRYLIKTRGQQVTLSCSPISGHRSVSWYQQTPGQGLQFLFEYFSETQRNKGNFPGRFSGRQFSNSRSEMNVSTLELGDSALYLCASSSGTGHYEQYFGPGTRLTVT.

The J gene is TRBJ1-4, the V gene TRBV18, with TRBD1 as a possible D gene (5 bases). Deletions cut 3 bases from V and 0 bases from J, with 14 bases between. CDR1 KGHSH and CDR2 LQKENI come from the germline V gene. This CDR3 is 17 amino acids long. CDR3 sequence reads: CASSPHRWGPTNEKLFF. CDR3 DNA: TGTGCCAGCTCACCCCACCGTTGGGGCCCAACTAATGAAAAACTGTTTTTT.

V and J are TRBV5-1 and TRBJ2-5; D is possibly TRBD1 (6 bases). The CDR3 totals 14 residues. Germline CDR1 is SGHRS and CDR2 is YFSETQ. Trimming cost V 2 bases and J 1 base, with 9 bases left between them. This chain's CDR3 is CASSFGQSQETQYF. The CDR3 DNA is TGCGCCAGCAGCTTCGGACAGAGCCAAGAGACCCAGTACTTC.

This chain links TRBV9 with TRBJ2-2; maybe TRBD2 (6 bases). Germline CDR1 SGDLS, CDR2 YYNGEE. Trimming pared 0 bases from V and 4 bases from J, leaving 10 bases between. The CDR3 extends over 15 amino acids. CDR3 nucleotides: TGTGCCAGCAGCGTAGTTGGGGGAGGCACCGGGGAGCTGTTTTTT. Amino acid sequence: CASSVVGGGTGELFF.

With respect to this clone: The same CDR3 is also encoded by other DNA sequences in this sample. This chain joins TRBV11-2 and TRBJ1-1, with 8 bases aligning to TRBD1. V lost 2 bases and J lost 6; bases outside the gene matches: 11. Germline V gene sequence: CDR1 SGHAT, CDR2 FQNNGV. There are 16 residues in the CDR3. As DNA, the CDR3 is TGTGCCAGCAGCTTATCCTTGGACAGGGTAGGGGCTGAAGCTTTCTTT. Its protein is CASSLSLDRVGAEAFF. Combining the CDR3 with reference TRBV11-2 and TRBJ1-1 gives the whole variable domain EAGVAQSPRYKIIEKRQSVAFWCNPISGHATLYWYQQILGQGPKLLIQFQNNGVVDDSQLPKDRFSAERLKGVDSTLKIQPAKLEDSAVYLCASSLSLDRVGAEAFFGQGTRLTVV.

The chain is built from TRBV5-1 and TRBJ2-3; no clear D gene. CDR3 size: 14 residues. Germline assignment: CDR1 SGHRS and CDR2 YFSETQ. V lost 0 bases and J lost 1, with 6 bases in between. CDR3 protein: CASSLDRGTDTQYF. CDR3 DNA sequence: TGCGCCAGCAGCTTGGATCGGGGCACAGATACGCAGTATTTT. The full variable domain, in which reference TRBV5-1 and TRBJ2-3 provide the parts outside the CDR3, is KAGVTQTPRYLIKTRGQQVTLSCSPISGHRSVSWYQQTPGQGLQFLFEYFSETQRNKGNFPGRFSGRQFSNSRSEMNVSTLELGDSALYLCASSLDRGTDTQYFGPGTRLTVL.

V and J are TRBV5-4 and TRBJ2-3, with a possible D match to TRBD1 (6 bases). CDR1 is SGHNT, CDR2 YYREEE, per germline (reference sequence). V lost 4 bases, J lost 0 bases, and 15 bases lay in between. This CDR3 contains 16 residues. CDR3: CASSLKTGSSTDTQYF. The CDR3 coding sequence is TGTGCCAGCAGCCTCAAAACAGGGTCTAGCACAGATACGCAGTATTTT.

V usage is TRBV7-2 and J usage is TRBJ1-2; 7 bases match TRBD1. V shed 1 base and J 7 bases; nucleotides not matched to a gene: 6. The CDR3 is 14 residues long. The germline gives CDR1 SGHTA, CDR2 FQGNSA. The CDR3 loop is CASSLGSGGAGYTF. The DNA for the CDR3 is TGTGCCAGCAGCTTAGGGTCAGGGGGTGCTGGCTACACCTTC.

In DNA, the CDR3 is TGTGCCAGTAGTATTAGGGGGACAGACACTGAAGCTTTCTTT. It encodes CASSIRGTDTEAFF. This chain links TRBV19 with TRBJ1-1, with 7 bases matching TRBD1. V lost 3 bases to trimming and J lost 3 bases; unmatched junction nucleotides: 4. Germline values: CDR1 LNHDA, CDR2 SQIVND (reference sequence). The length of the CDR3 is 14 residues.

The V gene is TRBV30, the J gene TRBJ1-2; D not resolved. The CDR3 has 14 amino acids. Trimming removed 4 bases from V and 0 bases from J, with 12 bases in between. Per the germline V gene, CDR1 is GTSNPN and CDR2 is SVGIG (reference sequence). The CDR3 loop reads CAWNPPGTNYGYTF. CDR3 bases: TGTGCCTGGAACCCACCGGGAACTAACTATGGCTACACCTTC.

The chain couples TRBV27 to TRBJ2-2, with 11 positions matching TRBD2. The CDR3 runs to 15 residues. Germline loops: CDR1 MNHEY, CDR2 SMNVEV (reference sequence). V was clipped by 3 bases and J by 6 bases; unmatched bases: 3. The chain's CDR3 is CASSFGLAGPGELFF. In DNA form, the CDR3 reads TGTGCCAGCAGTTTCGGACTAGCGGGCCCCGGGGAGCTGTTTTTT.

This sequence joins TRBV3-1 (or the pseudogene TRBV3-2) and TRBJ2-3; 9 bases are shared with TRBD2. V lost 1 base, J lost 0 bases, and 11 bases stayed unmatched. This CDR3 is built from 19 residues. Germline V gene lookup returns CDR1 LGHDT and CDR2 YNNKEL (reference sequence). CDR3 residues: CASSQVGGSGSPSTDTQYF. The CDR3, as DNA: TGTGCCAGCAGCCAAGTAGGTGGTAGCGGGAGTCCTAGCACAGATACGCAGTATTTT.

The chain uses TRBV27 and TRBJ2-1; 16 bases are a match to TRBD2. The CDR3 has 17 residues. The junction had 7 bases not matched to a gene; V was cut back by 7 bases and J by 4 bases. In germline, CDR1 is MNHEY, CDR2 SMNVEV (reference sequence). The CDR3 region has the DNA TGTGCCAGCACAGGGACTAGCGGGAGGGCCGGGTACAATGAGCAGTTCTTC. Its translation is CASTGTSGRAGYNEQFF.